One and the same sample provided the 30 T cell receptor beta chains below, sequenced in a study of T cell responses to AZD1222 COVID-19 vaccine. TCRdb's copy holds only in-frame clones and misses some; the assay was immunoSEQ multiplex PCR. The data show some 200,000 clones, 90% to 95% seen once. Specimen: peripheral blood, collected 28 days after the second dose of the MenACWY control vaccine. The receptors originated from an adult who received the MenACWY meningococcal vaccine as a control.

The CDR3, as DNA: TGTGCCAGCAGCTTCCCCGGGAGCGGCTACAATGAGCAGTTCTTC. It encodes CASSFPGSGYNEQFF. The chain recombines TRBV7-3 with TRBJ2-1; possible D gene TRBD2, 6 bases. The V gene's germline CDR1 is SGHTA and CDR2 FQGTGA. V was clipped by 3 bases and J by 3 bases, with 12 bases between them. CDR3 length: 15 residues.

The V call is TRBV7-2, the J call TRBJ1-3; a weak D match, TRBD1 (5 bases). The CDR3 covers 14 residues. The V end lost 1 base, the J end lost 2 bases, and 6 bases lay between the germline ends. CDR1 SGHTA and CDR2 FQGNSA come from the germline V gene. The CDR3 DNA reads TGTGCCAGCAGCTTAGGGACAACTGGAAACACCATATATTTT. Amino acid sequence: CASSLGTTGNTIYF. Filled out from reference TRBV7-2 and TRBJ1-3, the complete variable domain reads GAGVSQSPSNKVTEKGKDVELRCDPISGHTALYWYRQSLGQGLEFLIYFQGNSAPDKSGLPSDRFSAERTGGSVSTLTIQRTQQEDSAVYLCASSLGTTGNTIYFGEGSWLTVV.

The V call is TRBV28, the J call TRBJ2-3; 7 nucleotides line up with TRBD2. V dropped 8 bases and J dropped 4; count of bases not matched to a gene: 9. This CDR3 is 14 amino acids long. Germline CDR1 and CDR2: MDHEN and SYDVKM. As DNA, the CDR3 is TGTGCCAGCCGACTAGCCCGAGGCGCAGATACGCAGTATTTT. This codes for CASRLARGADTQYF.

This clone showed up just once. V usage is TRBV21-1 and J usage is TRBJ1-2; the table names TRBD1, a call not compared with the DNA. TRBV21-1 is listed as a pseudogene. The CDR3 totals 18 residues. CDR3 DNA sequence: TGTGCCAGCAGCCCCCGGGACAGGGGGGCTAAGCTAAACTATGGCTACACCTTC. Protein sequence: CASSPRDRGAKLNYGYTF.

The V and J genes are TRBV29-1 and TRBJ1-2; no clear D gene. The CDR3 sequence is 8 residues long. The germline gives CDR1 SQVTM, CDR2 ANQGSEA. Deletions cut 6 bases from V and 8 bases from J, with 4 bases between. Written as DNA, the CDR3 is TGCAGCGTGGTGGGCTACACCTTC. Translating it yields CSVVGYTF. The whole variable domain, filled in from reference TRBV29-1 and TRBJ1-2, reads SAVISQKPSRDICQRGTSLTIQCQVDSQVTMMFWYRQQPGQSLTLIATANQGSEATYESGFVIDKFPISRPNLTFSTLTVSNMSPEDSSIYLCSVVGYTFGSGTRLTVV.

J is TRBJ2-7 and V is TRBV6-5, with TRBD2 as a possible D gene (6 bases). V dropped 5 bases and J dropped 7 bases, with 18 bases sitting between them. CDR1 is MNHEY, CDR2 SVGAGI, per germline. This CDR3 is built from 14 residues. This CDR3 reads CASSPGTPTREQYF. As DNA, the CDR3 is TGTGCCAGCAGTCCCGGGACTCCCACTAGGGAGCAGTACTTC.

J is TRBJ1-2 and V is TRBV2, with 7 bases matching TRBD1. The germline V gene has CDR1 SNHLY and CDR2 FYNNEI. The junction had 6 bases not matched to a gene; V was cut back by 5 bases and J by 0 bases. The CDR3 contains 15 residues. The CDR3 coding sequence is TGTGCCAGCAGTCCTGGGACAGCGACTAACTATGGCTACACCTTC. This translates into CASSPGTATNYGYTF.

The V gene is TRBV4-3, the J gene TRBJ1-6; 8 bases are shared with TRBD1. This CDR3 is 15 amino acids long. Germline values: CDR1 LGHNA, CDR2 YSLEER. V gave up 1 base and J gave up 6 bases; unmatched junction bases: 2. DNA of the CDR3: TGCGCCAGCAGCCAAGCGGACAGGGTTAATTCACCCCTCCACTTT. It codes for CASSQADRVNSPLHF.

The V gene is TRBV10-3, the J gene TRBJ2-3; possibly TRBD2 for D (6 bases). This CDR3 is built from 16 residues. V was trimmed by 4 bases and J by 0 bases, leaving 14 bases between them. Germline CDR1 is ENHRY and CDR2 is SYGVKD. CDR3 residues: CAISGPGTRSTDTQYF. The CDR3 nucleotides read TGTGCCATCAGTGGCCCCGGGACTCGTAGCACAGATACGCAGTATTTT.

CDR3 amino acids: CSAAPQGLAFF. The CDR3 DNA follows: TGCAGCGCAGCACCCCAGGGGCTAGCTTTCTTT. This chain uses TRBV29-1 with TRBJ1-1, with D maybe TRBD1 (6 bases). Deletions cut 7 bases from V and 10 bases from J, with 16 bases between. CDR3 length: 11 amino acids. Germline assignment: CDR1 SQVTM and CDR2 ANQGSEA.

CDR3 DNA sequence: TGTGCCACCAGTCCCGGAACCTATGGCTACACCTTC. This translates into CATSPGTYGYTF. V is TRBV24-1 and J is TRBJ1-2; no reliable D call. With 6 bases removed from V and 4 bases from J, the gap between germline ends came to 8 bases. Germline assignment: CDR1 KGHDR and CDR2 SFDVKD. The CDR3 has 12 amino acids.

The chain combines TRBV6-5 with TRBJ2-3; 8 nucleotides agree with TRBD2. Germline loops: CDR1 MNHEY, CDR2 SVGAGI. After removal of 6 bases from V and 8 bases from J, the junction contained 4 bases not matched to a gene. This CDR3 has 12 residues. CDR3 amino acids: CASRPTSATQYF. The DNA for the CDR3 is TGTGCCAGCAGGCCGACTAGCGCTACGCAGTATTTT.

This clone was detected once. This chain uses TRBV24-1 with TRBJ2-1; 10 bases fit TRBD2. The V segment lost 4 bases and the J segment 3 bases; nucleotides outside the gene matches: 5. Germline assignment: CDR1 KGHDR and CDR2 SFDVKD. This CDR3 has 16 amino acids. Written as DNA, the CDR3 is TGTGCCACCAGTGACTCTCTAGCGGGAGTCTACAATGAGCAGTTCTTC. It yields the protein CATSDSLAGVYNEQFF.

The chain has TRBV18 and TRBJ1-1, with 10 bases matching TRBD1. CDR1 is KGHSH and CDR2 is LQKENI in the germline V gene. The trim removed 3 bases at V and 5 bases at J, leaving 9 bases unmatched. CDR3 length: 16 residues. The DNA for the CDR3 is TGTGCCAGCTCACCTTCAGGGACAGGGGTTGGGACTGAAGCTTTCTTT. This encodes CASSPSGTGVGTEAFF.

V and J are TRBV2 and TRBJ1-5; D gene unclear. The CDR3 spans 15 residues. The V gene's germline CDR1 is SNHLY and CDR2 FYNNEI. V shed 4 bases and J shed 9 bases, with 19 bases lying between them. The CDR3, as DNA: TGTGCCAGCAGTGGCACCGACACCCAAGTTAGGCCCCAGCATTTT. Translated: CASSGTDTQVRPQHF.

The gene calls are TRBV29-1 and TRBJ1-1, with 9 bases that match TRBD1. This CDR3 region has 16 residues. V lost 6 bases, J lost 11 bases, and 22 bases stayed unmatched. CDR1 is SQVTM and CDR2 is ANQGSEA in the germline V gene. The CDR3 DNA follows: TGCAGCGTAGCCTACGGGACAGGGCCTCCAGATTTGCGCGCTTTCTTT. This encodes CSVAYGTGPPDLRAFF. Filled out from reference TRBV29-1 and TRBJ1-1, the complete variable domain reads SAVISQKPSRDICQRGTSLTIQCQVDSQVTMMFWYRQQPGQSLTLIATANQGSEATYESGFVIDKFPISRPNLTFSTLTVSNMSPEDSSIYLCSVAYGTGPPDLRAFFGQGTRLTVV.

The J gene is TRBJ1-4, the V gene TRBV15; no firm D call. This CDR3 has 12 residues. The germline V gene has CDR1 LNHNV and CDR2 YYDKDF (reference sequence). V shed 4 bases and J shed 8 bases, with 8 bases lying between them. CDR3 nucleotide sequence: TGTGCCACCAGCACCCAAGGGGAAAAACTGTTTTTT. Its translation: CATSTQGEKLFF.

V usage is TRBV7-2 and J usage is TRBJ2-5; D uncertain. The CDR3 has 12 residues. Trimming shortened V by 5 bases and J by 4 bases, and 8 bases separated the two germline ends. The germline V gene encodes CDR1 SGHTA and CDR2 FQGNSA. The CDR3 region has the DNA TGTGCCAGCAGCCCCCCCGCAGAGACCCAGTACTTC. Protein product: CASSPPAETQYF.

This chain uses TRBV6-2 or TRBV6-3 with TRBJ2-4; D not resolved. CDR1 and CDR2 (germline): MNHEY, SVGEGT. The V end was cut by 5 bases, the J end by 11 bases, with 16 bases between. This CDR3 has 13 residues. CDR3: CASSQDVEGVQYF. The CDR3 DNA reads TGTGCCAGCAGTCAGGACGTCGAAGGTGTTCAGTACTTC.

This clone was detected only once. This sequence joins TRBV12-3 or TRBV12-4 and TRBJ1-2; 8 nucleotides align to TRBD1. The CDR3 has 13 residues. V was pared by 6 bases and J by 6 bases, with 6 bases of the junction left unmatched. The CDR3 region has the DNA TGTGCCAGCAGACCAGGGGGCGCGGATGGCTACACCTTC. Protein sequence: CASRPGGADGYTF.

The rearrangement uses TRBV7-3 and TRBJ1-1, with 7 bases that match TRBD1. Germline V gene lookup returns CDR1 SGHTA and CDR2 FQGTGA. The CDR3 totals 13 residues. Germline trimming cut 4 bases from V and 1 base from J; bases unmatched to any gene: 0. This CDR3 is CASSSGGNTEAFF. The CDR3 DNA reads as TGTGCCAGCAGCTCAGGGGGGAACACTGAAGCTTTCTTT.

The rearrangement joins TRBV27 to TRBJ2-7; no definite D call. The CDR3 sequence is 16 residues long. Germline values: CDR1 MNHEY, CDR2 SMNVEV (reference sequence). V lost 7 bases to trimming and J lost 2 bases, with 21 bases between them. CDR3 in amino acids: CASTASLGRPTYEQYF. The CDR3 DNA follows: TGTGCCAGCACCGCTTCTCTAGGACGCCCCACCTACGAGCAGTACTTC.

This rearrangement joins TRBV27 to TRBJ2-1; D not certain. Germline CDR1 reads MNHEY; CDR2 reads SMNVEV (reference sequence). There are 15 residues in the CDR3. Trimming removed 5 bases at V and 0 bases at J, with 11 bases between. The CDR3 region is CASSLDWSSYNEQFF. CDR3 DNA sequence: TGTGCCAGCAGTCTTGACTGGAGCTCCTACAATGAGCAGTTCTTC.

The sample holds a few counts of this clone. The rearrangement links TRBV28 to TRBJ1-2, with TRBD1 as a possible D gene (5 bases). This CDR3 comprises 13 residues. CDR1 is MDHEN, CDR2 SYDVKM, per germline. The V end lost 7 bases, the J end lost 8 bases, and 17 bases lay between the germline ends. CDR3 loop: CASTQGGLYGYTF. CDR3 bases: TGTGCCAGCACCCAGGGAGGGTTGTACGGCTACACCTTC.

The genes are TRBV12-5 and TRBJ1-5; 9 nucleotides line up with TRBD1. Trimming at V came to 0 bases and at J to 0 bases, leaving 12 bases not matched to a gene. There are 20 residues in the CDR3. CDR1 is LGHNT, CDR2 FRNRAP, per germline. CDR3 bases: TGTGCTAGTGGTTTGGTACCACTCCCCGGGACAGGGAATAGCAATCAGCCCCAGCATTTT. Protein product: CASGLVPLPGTGNSNQPQHF.

The chain is built from TRBV5-6 and TRBJ1-1; possibly TRBD1 for D (5 bases). V lost 6 bases and J lost 7, with 16 bases in between. Per germline, CDR1 SGHDT and CDR2 YYEEEE. The CDR3 length is 13 residues. The CDR3 sequence: CASTLGRYGEAFF. As DNA, the CDR3 is TGTGCCAGCACCCTGGGGCGGTACGGTGAAGCTTTCTTT.

V is TRBV7-2 and J is TRBJ2-7; 7 bases align to TRBD2. The germline V gene encodes CDR1 SGHTA and CDR2 FQGNSA. The CDR3 covers 15 residues. Trimming cost V 6 bases and J 5 bases; bases outside gene matches: 13. The CDR3 DNA follows: TGTGCCAGCAGTCTATCCGGGTCTAGCGGAAACGAGCAGTACTTC. It yields the protein CASSLSGSSGNEQYF.

The chain carries TRBV3-1 (or the pseudogene TRBV3-2) and TRBJ1-2; D gene unclear. V was clipped by 5 bases and J by 2 bases, with 12 bases between them. Germline-derived CDR1 and CDR2 are LGHDT and YNNKEL (reference sequence). The CDR3 sequence is 14 residues long. CDR3 protein: CASSSWAANYGYTF. CDR3 bases: TGTGCCAGCAGCTCCTGGGCGGCGAACTATGGCTACACCTTC.

This clone was seen a few times. The V gene is TRBV5-1, the J gene TRBJ1-2, with 9 bases that match TRBD1. This CDR3 spans 14 amino acids. Looked up from germline, CDR1 is SGHRS and CDR2 is YFSETQ. V gave up 4 bases and J gave up 8 bases; unmatched junction bases: 9. CDR3 sequence (DNA): TGCGCCAGCAGCGGGACAGGGAATTGGGAAGGCTACACCTTC. Encoded protein: CASSGTGNWEGYTF. Supplemented by reference TRBV5-1 and TRBJ1-2, the full variable domain reads KAGVTQTPRYLIKTRGQQVTLSCSPISGHRSVSWYQQTPGQGLQFLFEYFSETQRNKGNFPGRFSGRQFSNSRSEMNVSTLELGDSALYLCASSGTGNWEGYTFGSGTRLTVV.

The chain has TRBV28 and TRBJ1-5; the D is unclear. V was clipped by 5 bases and J by 4 bases, with 12 bases between them. CDR3 length: 14 amino acids. Germline CDR1 reads MDHEN; CDR2 reads SYDVKM. CDR3 in amino acids: CASSPRTFNQPQHF. For the CDR3, the DNA is TGTGCCAGCAGTCCACGAACGTTTAATCAGCCCCAGCATTTT.